This T cell receptor beta chain was obtained from a study of blood T cell repertoires in COVID-19. For the study at large: Nucleic acid was either cDNA or gDNA, and it came from T cells, B-cell-depleted T cells, or PBMCs.

The germline V gene has CDR1 SGHRS and CDR2 YFSETQ. Trimming shortened V by 0 bases and J by 7 bases, and 14 bases separated the two germline ends. This CDR3 region has 14 residues. The repertoire was sequenced with immunoSEQ multiplex PCR; TCRdb's copy has only in-frame clones and lacks some. The table shows roughly 200,000 clones, with more than 70% occurring only once. This clone came up a few times. The receptor's source is a man aged 45-65 years with COVID-19, enrolled during active disease. This chain joins TRBV5-1 and TRBJ2-7, with D hard to call. The sample comprised peripheral blood. CDR3 amino acids: CASSLGTTVREQYF. The CDR3 DNA reads as TGCGCCAGCAGCTTGGGTACCACGGTGAGGGAGCAGTACTTC.